Following are 27 T cell receptor beta chains from one sample sequenced in a study of cytomegalovirus exposure and HLA in healthy donors. This PCR relied on a set of 60 Vbeta primers and 13 Jbeta primers. TCRdb keeps only in-frame clones here, not all; method: immunoSEQ multiplex PCR. The sample consists of under 200,000 clones, roughly 73% of them appearing once. The material sequenced was PBMCs. These receptors were collected from a woman in her 30s in good health and CMV-seronegative.

The chain couples TRBV7-2 to TRBJ2-1; the match to TRBD2 covers 9 bases. J gave up 4 bases and V 4 bases, and 8 bases lay outside the gene matches. The V gene's germline CDR1 is SGHTA and CDR2 FQGNSA. The CDR3 has 16 residues. The CDR3 here is CASSWGGLAGYNEQFF. The CDR3 region has the DNA TGTGCCAGCAGCTGGGGGGGGCTAGCGGGGTACAATGAGCAGTTCTTC.

The rearrangement joins TRBV10-3 to TRBJ1-4; D gene ambiguous. This CDR3 region has 12 residues. V was shortened by 6 bases and J by 6 bases, with 8 bases between the two germline ends. CDR1 ENHRY and CDR2 SYGVKD come from the germline V gene. CDR3 in DNA: TGTGCCATCAGAGCGCACGATGAAAAACTGTTTTTT. This translates into CAIRAHDEKLFF.

V usage is TRBV9 and J usage is TRBJ2-5; 10 bases are a match to TRBD2. The CDR3 extends over 16 amino acids. Germline values: CDR1 SGDLS, CDR2 YYNGEE. With 0 bases clipped from V and 1 base from J, the junction kept 3 bases outside the gene matches. CDR3 DNA: TGTGCCAGCAGCGTAGGTAGCGGGGGGTTCCAAGAGACCCAGTACTTC. Encoded protein: CASSVGSGGFQETQYF.

The V gene is TRBV2, the J gene TRBJ1-1; D not resolved. This CDR3 contains 14 residues. Looked up from germline, CDR1 is SNHLY and CDR2 is FYNNEI. Trimming removed 6 bases at V and 0 bases at J, with 11 bases between. CDR3 coding DNA: TGTGCCAGCAGAGTAGAGCGGATGAACACTGAAGCTTTCTTT. As protein: CASRVERMNTEAFF.

This clone was observed a few times. The chain has TRBV6-1 and TRBJ1-6, with TRBD1 as a possible D gene (5 bases). CDR1 and CDR2 from the germline V gene are MNHNS and SASEGT. This CDR3 comprises 15 residues. Trimming removed 0 bases at V and 7 bases at J, with 10 bases between. DNA of the CDR3: TGTGCCAGCAGTGAAGCGACAGAACCGAATTCACCCCTCCACTTT. Amino acids: CASSEATEPNSPLHF.

This clone turned up a few times. The chain links TRBV5-4 to TRBJ2-6; D gene ambiguous. The CDR3 is 16 amino acids. CDR1 and CDR2 (germline): SGHNT, YYREEE (reference sequence). V lost 0 bases and J 0 bases, leaving 7 bases between the germline ends. The CDR3 is CASSLVFNSGANVLTF. The CDR3 bases are TGTGCCAGCAGCTTGGTCTTTAACTCTGGGGCCAACGTCCTGACTTTC.

The J gene is TRBJ2-2, the V gene TRBV19; unclear D gene. V was trimmed by 3 bases and J by 0 bases, leaving 8 bases between them. CDR3 length equals 15 residues. Germline CDR1 is LNHDA and CDR2 is SQIVND (reference sequence). The CDR3 DNA sequence: TGTGCCAGTAGTATCGCGGCCACGAACACCGGGGAGCTGTTTTTT. This sequence encodes CASSIAATNTGELFF. Full variable domain (missing parts from reference TRBV19 and TRBJ2-2): DGGITQSPKYLFRKEGQNVTLSCEQNLNHDAMYWYRQDPGQGLRLIYYSQIVNDFQKGDIAEGYSVSREKKESFPLTVTSAQKNPTAFYLCASSIAATNTGELFFGEGSRLTVL.

The chain recombines TRBV4-1 with TRBJ1-2, with D maybe TRBD1 (5 bases). This CDR3 contains 13 residues. Trimming stripped 1 base from V and 7 bases from J, with 10 bases between. Germline V gene data show CDR1 as MGHRA and CDR2 as YSYEKL. CDR3 amino acids: CASSQVPGGGYTF. The CDR3 DNA reads TGCGCCAGCAGCCAAGTTCCGGGGGGTGGCTACACCTTC.

This clone was seen more than once but under ten times. The genes are TRBV19 and TRBJ1-4, with TRBD1 matching 11 bases. This CDR3 is built from 17 residues. Per germline, CDR1 LNHDA and CDR2 SQIVND (reference sequence). The trim removed 7 bases at V and 3 bases at J, leaving 10 bases unmatched. CDR3 protein: CASTGTGGRRANEKLFF. CDR3 coding DNA: TGTGCCAGTACCGGGACAGGGGGAAGAAGGGCTAATGAAAAACTGTTTTTT.

V usage is TRBV7-9 and J usage is TRBJ2-7, with 7 bases lining up with TRBD1. Looked up from germline, CDR1 is SEHNR and CDR2 is FQNEAQ (reference sequence). This CDR3 spans 14 amino acids. Trimming removed 4 bases from V and 4 bases from J; junction bases left unmatched: 7. CDR3 nucleotide sequence: TGTGCCAGCAGCTCCCGGACAGGTTATTACGAGCAGTACTTC. Amino acids: CASSSRTGYYEQYF. The full variable domain, with the rest looked up from reference TRBV7-9 and TRBJ2-7, is DTGVSQNPRHKITKRGQNVTFRCDPISEHNRLYWYRQTLGQGPEFLTYFQNEAQLEKSRLLSDRFSAERPKGSFSTLEIQRTEQGDSAMYLCASSSRTGYYEQYFGPGTRLTVT.

This chain joins TRBV25-1 and TRBJ1-4; 7 positions match TRBD1. The CDR3 consists of 15 residues. Germline lookup yields CDR1 MGHDK and CDR2 SYGVNS. Trimming took 3 bases from V and 3 from J; bases not matched to a gene: 4. The CDR3 loop reads CASSESGTANEKLFF. DNA of the CDR3: TGTGCCAGCAGTGAGTCCGGGACAGCTAATGAAAAACTGTTTTTT.

This clone has only one observation. The V call is TRBV6-1, the J call TRBJ2-3, with D maybe TRBD1 (5 bases). V shed 6 bases and J shed 4 bases, with 11 bases lying between them. The CDR3 spans 13 residues. Germline CDR1 is MNHNS and CDR2 is SASEGT. The chain's CDR3 is CASSPTGPDTQYF. For the CDR3, the DNA is TGTGCCAGCAGCCCTACAGGTCCAGATACGCAGTATTTT.

This chain joins TRBV7-3 and TRBJ2-5, with D uncertain. CDR1 and CDR2 (germline): SGHTA, FQGTGA. The CDR3 contains 13 residues. V dropped 5 bases and J dropped 5 bases, with 12 bases sitting between them. CDR3 in DNA: TGTGCCAGCAGCCCCGGCCCTAGGGAGACCCAGTACTTC. Amino acid sequence: CASSPGPRETQYF.

The chain combines TRBV5-1 with TRBJ2-3, with D possibly TRBD1 on 6 matching bases. Germline V gene sequence: CDR1 SGHRS, CDR2 YFSETQ. The CDR3 spans 15 residues. V was clipped by 4 bases and J by 5 bases, with 17 bases between them. CDR3 nucleotides: TGCGCCAGCAGCCCTGCCGGACAGCTCCTAGATACGCAGTATTTT. It specifies CASSPAGQLLDTQYF.

J is TRBJ1-5 and V is TRBV4-3; 11 nucleotides align to TRBD1. The trim removed 1 base at V and 5 bases at J, leaving 13 bases unmatched. The CDR3 has 19 residues. In germline, CDR1 is LGHNA, CDR2 YSLEER. The CDR3 DNA follows: TGCGCCAGCAGCCAAGCGGCGATAGGACAGGGGGCATATGATCAGCCCCAGCATTTT. The encoded protein is CASSQAAIGQGAYDQPQHF.

The chain combines TRBV7-9 with TRBJ2-1, with 8 bases that match TRBD2. V shed 5 bases and J 2 bases; nucleotides not matched to a gene: 17. The length of the CDR3 is 19 residues. Germline V CDR1 and CDR2: SEHNR, FQNEAQ (reference sequence). DNA of the CDR3: TGTGCCAGCAGCCCCCGGATAGCGGGATCCCGACCAACCTACAATGAGCAGTTCTTC. Translated: CASSPRIAGSRPTYNEQFF.

The chain links TRBV5-1 to TRBJ2-7, with 15 positions matching TRBD2. Germline-derived CDR1 and CDR2 are SGHRS and YFSETQ. This CDR3 has 17 amino acids. Trimming took 2 bases from V and 6 from J; bases not matched to a gene: 9. CDR3 nucleotides: TGCGCCAGCAGCTTAGGGACTAGCGGGGGGACCGGCCGCGAGCAGTACTTC. This translates into CASSLGTSGGTGREQYF.

The chain couples TRBV19 to TRBJ2-2; TRBD1 matches at 11 bases. CDR1 is LNHDA and CDR2 is SQIVND in the germline V gene (reference sequence). V trimming: 1 base; J trimming: 3 bases; junction bases outside the gene matches: 4. The CDR3 runs to 17 residues. CDR3 residues: CASSIGTGGADTGELFF. For the CDR3, the DNA is TGTGCCAGTAGTATAGGGACAGGGGGCGCGGACACCGGGGAGCTGTTTTTT.

V gene TRBV7-9 combines with J gene TRBJ2-1; TRBD2 aligns across 12 bases. This CDR3 spans 16 amino acids. In germline, CDR1 is SEHNR, CDR2 FQNEAQ (reference sequence). Trimming cost V 5 bases and J 4 bases; bases outside gene matches: 6. The CDR3 nucleotides read TGTGCCAGCAGCGCCAAACTAGCGGGAGGTTACAATGAGCAGTTCTTC. Its protein is CASSAKLAGGYNEQFF.

Only one count was recorded for this clone. The rearrangement joins TRBV6-6 to TRBJ1-2; D call uncertain. Germline assignment: CDR1 MNHNY and CDR2 SVGAGI (reference sequence). The CDR3 has 12 residues. V gave up 6 bases and J gave up 1 base, with 6 bases separating them. CDR3 sequence (DNA): TGTGCCAGCAGGGCCTTTAACTATGGCTACACCTTC. This codes for CASRAFNYGYTF.

The V gene is TRBV5-6, the J gene TRBJ2-2, with D possibly being TRBD2 (6 bases). CDR1 and CDR2 (germline): SGHDT, YYEEEE. V was cut by 1 base and J by 3 bases, with 13 bases left in between. This CDR3 has 16 amino acids. The CDR3 spells CASSLFTGTYTGELFF. CDR3 coding DNA: TGTGCCAGCAGCTTGTTTACGGGGACTTACACCGGGGAGCTGTTTTTT. The full variable domain, completed using reference TRBV5-6 and TRBJ2-2, is DAGVTQSPTHLIKTRGQQVTLRCSPKSGHDTVSWYQQALGQGPQFIFQYYEEEERQRGNFPDRFSGHQFPNYSSELNVNALLLGDSALYLCASSLFTGTYTGELFFGEGSRLTVL.

The rearrangement links TRBV5-4 to TRBJ2-5; 7 nucleotides agree with TRBD1. CDR1 and CDR2 (germline): SGHNT, YYREEE (reference sequence). The CDR3 contains 12 residues. Trimming at V came to 4 bases and at J to 4 bases, leaving 1 base not matched to a gene. For the CDR3, the DNA is TGTGCCAGCAGCCGGGACAGAGAGACCCAGTACTTC. Protein product: CASSRDRETQYF. Using reference TRBV5-4 and TRBJ2-5 for the parts outside the CDR3, the full variable domain is ETGVTQSPTHLIKTRGQQVTLRCSSQSGHNTVSWYQQALGQGPQFIFQYYREEENGRGNFPPRFSGLQFPNYSSELNVNALELDDSALYLCASSRDRETQYFGPGTRLLVL.

CDR3 DNA sequence: TGTGCCAGCAGTGAGGGCTTGCAGGGGCTCCAAGAGACCCAGTACTTC. Translation: CASSEGLQGLQETQYF. The rearrangement joins TRBV2 to TRBJ2-5, with D perhaps TRBD1 (6 bases). The CDR3 runs 16 residues. V lost 3 bases to trimming and J lost 1 base, with 15 bases between them. Germline CDR1 and CDR2: SNHLY and FYNNEI.

The chain has TRBV5-5 and TRBJ1-5, with D unclear. CDR3 length: 15 residues. CDR1 and CDR2 from the germline V gene are SGHKS and YYEKEE (reference sequence). V was cut by 3 bases and J by 0 bases, with 10 bases left in between. CDR3 protein: CASSYSFNSNQPQHF. In DNA, the CDR3 is TGTGCCAGCAGCTACAGTTTTAATAGCAATCAGCCCCAGCATTTT.

A few counts support this clone. This chain connects TRBV11-3 to TRBJ2-5; TRBD1 matches 9 bases. The V and J ends lost 4 bases and 6 bases, in that order; junction bases with no gene match: 9. The CDR3 loop spans 15 amino acids. Looked up from germline, CDR1 is SGHNT and CDR2 is YENEEA. CDR3 coding DNA: TGTGCCAGCAGCTCTACAGGGGGCGCAGGGCAGACCCAGTACTTC. Translation gives CASSSTGGAGQTQYF.

The rearrangement joins TRBV6-5 to TRBJ2-7; D is perhaps TRBD1 (5 bases). This CDR3 contains 13 residues. V was clipped by 2 bases and J by 2 bases, with 7 bases between them. Germline CDR1 MNHEY, CDR2 SVGAGI. Here the CDR3 reads CASSYDRAYEQYF. In nucleotides, the CDR3 is TGTGCCAGCAGTTACGACAGAGCCTACGAGCAGTACTTC.

This chain links TRBV5-6 with TRBJ1-2, with D possibly being TRBD1 (6 bases). V lost 0 bases, J lost 4 bases, and 13 bases lay in between. The CDR3 contains 15 residues. CDR1 is SGHDT, CDR2 YYEEEE, per germline. CDR3 in DNA: TGTGCCAGCAGCTTGGAGGGCACAGGGCGCTATGGCTACACCTTC. This encodes CASSLEGTGRYGYTF.